This T cell receptor beta chain was sequenced during a study of blood T cell repertoires in COVID-19. Overall study context: Spain, Italy and the United States supplied samples that represented acute and convalescent COVID-19. Nucleic acid was either cDNA or gDNA, and it came from T cells, B-cell-depleted T cells, or PBMCs.

Patients in Seattle were enrolled during active infection, then followed longitudinally. As processed by the authors: Reference gene primer amplification gave nucleated cell count estimates. Here immunoSEQ multiplex PCR was the method, and the copy in TCRdb shows in-frame clones only, minus some. V, J and clone size derive from that table, while D and trimming were established from the DNA sequence. Among 440,000 or so clones listed, 89% were seen once. In its sample, this clone was seen once. The sequence was collected from a woman aged 40 to 50 with COVID-19, enrolled during active disease. The sample taken for sequencing was peripheral blood.

CDR3 nucleotides: TGTGCCAGCAGGCCTACAGGGGATGACTATGGCTACACCTTC. This sequence encodes CASRPTGDDYGYTF. V usage is TRBV6-2 or TRBV6-3 and J usage is TRBJ1-2, with 7 bases matching TRBD1. The CDR3 is 14 amino acids. From germline, CDR1 is MNHEY and CDR2 SVGEGT. V lost 6 bases and J lost 3; bases outside the gene matches: 7.